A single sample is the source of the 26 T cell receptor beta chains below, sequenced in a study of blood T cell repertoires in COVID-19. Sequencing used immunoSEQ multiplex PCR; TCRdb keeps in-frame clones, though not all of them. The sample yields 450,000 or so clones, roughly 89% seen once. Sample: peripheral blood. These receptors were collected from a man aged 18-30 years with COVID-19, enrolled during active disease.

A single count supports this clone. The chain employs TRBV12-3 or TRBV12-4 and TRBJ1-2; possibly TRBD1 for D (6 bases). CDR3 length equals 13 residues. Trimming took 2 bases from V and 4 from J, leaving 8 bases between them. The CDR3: CASSLRTVYGYTF. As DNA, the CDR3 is TGTGCCAGCAGTTTAAGGACAGTCTATGGCTACACCTTC.

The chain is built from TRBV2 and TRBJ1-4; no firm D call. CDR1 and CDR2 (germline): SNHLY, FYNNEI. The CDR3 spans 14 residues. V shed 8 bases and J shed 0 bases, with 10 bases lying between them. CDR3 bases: TGTGCCAGCGAGTTTGTTTCAACTAATGAAAAACTGTTTTTT. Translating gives CASEFVSTNEKLFF.

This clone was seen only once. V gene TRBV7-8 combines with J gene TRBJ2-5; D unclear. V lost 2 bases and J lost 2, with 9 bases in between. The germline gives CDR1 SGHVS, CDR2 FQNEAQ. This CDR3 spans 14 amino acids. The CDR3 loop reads CASSLFLKQETQYF. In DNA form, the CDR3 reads TGTGCCAGCAGCTTATTTCTAAAACAAGAGACCCAGTACTTC.

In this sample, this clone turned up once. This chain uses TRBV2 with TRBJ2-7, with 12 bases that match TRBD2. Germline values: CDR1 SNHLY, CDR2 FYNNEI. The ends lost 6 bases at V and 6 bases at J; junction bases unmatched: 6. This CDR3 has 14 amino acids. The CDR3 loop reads CASSFVTSGGEQYF. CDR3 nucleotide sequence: TGTGCCAGCAGCTTTGTGACTAGCGGGGGCGAGCAGTACTTC.

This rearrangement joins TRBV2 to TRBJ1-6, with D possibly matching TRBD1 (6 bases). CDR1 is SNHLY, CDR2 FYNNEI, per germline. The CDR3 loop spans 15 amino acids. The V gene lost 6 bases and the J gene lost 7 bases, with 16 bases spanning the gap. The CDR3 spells CASRGGGASNSPLHF. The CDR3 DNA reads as TGTGCCAGCAGGGGAGGGGGTGCCTCAAATTCACCCCTCCACTTT.

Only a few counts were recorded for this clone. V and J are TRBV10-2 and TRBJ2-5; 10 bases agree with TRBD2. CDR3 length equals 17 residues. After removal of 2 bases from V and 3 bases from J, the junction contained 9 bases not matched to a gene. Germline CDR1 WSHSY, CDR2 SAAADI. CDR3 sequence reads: CASSEDLLAGREETQYF. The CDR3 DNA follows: TGCGCCAGCAGTGAGGACCTACTAGCGGGACGAGAAGAGACCCAGTACTTC.

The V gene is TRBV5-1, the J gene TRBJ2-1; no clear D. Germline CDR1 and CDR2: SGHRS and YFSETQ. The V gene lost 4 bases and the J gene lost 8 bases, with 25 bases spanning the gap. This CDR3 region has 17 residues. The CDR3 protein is CASSPSAANPRADEQFF. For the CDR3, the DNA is TGCGCCAGCAGCCCCAGTGCCGCAAACCCTAGAGCCGATGAGCAGTTCTTC. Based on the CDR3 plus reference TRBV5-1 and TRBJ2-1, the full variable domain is KAGVTQTPRYLIKTRGQQVTLSCSPISGHRSVSWYQQTPGQGLQFLFEYFSETQRNKGNFPGRFSGRQFSNSRSEMNVSTLELGDSALYLCASSPSAANPRADEQFFGPGTRLTVL.

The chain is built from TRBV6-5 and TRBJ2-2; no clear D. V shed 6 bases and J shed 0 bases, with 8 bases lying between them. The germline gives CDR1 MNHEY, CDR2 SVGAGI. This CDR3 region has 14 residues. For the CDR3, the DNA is TGTGCCAGCAGCGACACCGCGAACACCGGGGAGCTGTTTTTT. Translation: CASSDTANTGELFF.

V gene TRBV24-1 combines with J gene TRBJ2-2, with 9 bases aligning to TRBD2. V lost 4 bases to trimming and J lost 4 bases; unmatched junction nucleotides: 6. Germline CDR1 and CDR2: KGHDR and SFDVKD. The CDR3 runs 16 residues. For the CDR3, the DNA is TGTGCCACCAGTGACATAGCGGGAGTTGGCACCGGGGAGCTGTTTTTT. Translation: CATSDIAGVGTGELFF.

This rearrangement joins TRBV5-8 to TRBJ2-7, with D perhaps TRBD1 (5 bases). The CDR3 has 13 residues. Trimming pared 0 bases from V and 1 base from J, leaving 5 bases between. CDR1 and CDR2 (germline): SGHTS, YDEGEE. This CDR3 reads CASSLGQSYEQYF. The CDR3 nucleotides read TGTGCCAGCAGCTTGGGACAGTCCTACGAGCAGTACTTC.

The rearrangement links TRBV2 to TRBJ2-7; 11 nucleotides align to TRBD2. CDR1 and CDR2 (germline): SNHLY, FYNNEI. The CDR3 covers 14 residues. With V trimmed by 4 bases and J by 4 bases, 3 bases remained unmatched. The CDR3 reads CASSVTSGVYEQYF. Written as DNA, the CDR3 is TGTGCCAGCAGTGTGACTAGCGGGGTTTACGAGCAGTACTTC.

CDR3 sequence reads: CASSPTGGTGPDTF. The CDR3 nucleotides read TGTGCCAGCAGCCCGACGGGCGGGACAGGACCCGACACCTTC. The gene calls are TRBV7-2 and TRBJ1-2; TRBD1 aligns across 8 bases. Trimming cost V 5 bases and J 12 bases; bases outside gene matches: 14. The germline V gene has CDR1 SGHTA and CDR2 FQGNSA. The CDR3 runs 14 residues.

The CDR3 protein is CASSTSVGEQYF. DNA of the CDR3: TGTGCCAGCAGCACTAGCGTGGGAGAGCAGTACTTC. The chain joins TRBV7-2 to TRBJ2-7; 7 bases are a match to TRBD2. Per germline, CDR1 SGHTA and CDR2 FQGNSA. Losses at the gene ends were 5 bases for V and 7 bases for J; bases not matched to a gene: 5. The CDR3 contains 12 residues.

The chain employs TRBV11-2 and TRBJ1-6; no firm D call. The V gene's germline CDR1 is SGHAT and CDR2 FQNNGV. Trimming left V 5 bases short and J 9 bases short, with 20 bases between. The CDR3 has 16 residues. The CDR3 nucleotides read TGTGCCAGCAGCCCGATACTGACACGGTCCTCTTCACCCCTCCACTTT. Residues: CASSPILTRSSSPLHF.

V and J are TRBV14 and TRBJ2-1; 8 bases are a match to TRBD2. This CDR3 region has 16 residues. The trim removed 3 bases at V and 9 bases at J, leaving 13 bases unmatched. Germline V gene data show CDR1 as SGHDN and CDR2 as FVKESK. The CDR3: CASSHDPGLAFSEQFF. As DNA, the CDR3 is TGTGCCAGCAGCCACGACCCCGGACTAGCATTCAGTGAGCAGTTCTTC.

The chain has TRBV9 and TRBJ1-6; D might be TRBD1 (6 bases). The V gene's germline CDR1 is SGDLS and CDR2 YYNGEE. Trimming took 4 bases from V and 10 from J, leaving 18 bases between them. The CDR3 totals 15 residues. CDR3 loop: CASSPAGTMFSPLHF. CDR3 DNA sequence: TGTGCCAGCAGCCCTGCCGGGACAATGTTCTCACCCCTCCACTTT.

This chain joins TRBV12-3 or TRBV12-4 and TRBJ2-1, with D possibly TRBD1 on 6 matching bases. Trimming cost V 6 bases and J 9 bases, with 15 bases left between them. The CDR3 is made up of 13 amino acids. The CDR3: CASSQTSGVEQFF. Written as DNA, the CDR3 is TGTGCCAGCAGCCAAACCTCAGGGGTTGAGCAGTTCTTC.

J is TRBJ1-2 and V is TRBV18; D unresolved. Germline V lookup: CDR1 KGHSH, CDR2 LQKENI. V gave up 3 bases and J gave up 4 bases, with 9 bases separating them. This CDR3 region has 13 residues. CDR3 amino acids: CASSPPGSYGYTF. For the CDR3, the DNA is TGTGCCAGCTCACCCCCGGGTTCCTATGGCTACACCTTC.

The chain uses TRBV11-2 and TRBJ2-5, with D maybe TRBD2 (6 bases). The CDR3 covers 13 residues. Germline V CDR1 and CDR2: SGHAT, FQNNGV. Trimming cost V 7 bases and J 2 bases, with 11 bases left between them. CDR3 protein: CASNTAGQETQYF. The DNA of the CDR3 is TGTGCCAGCAACACTGCGGGACAAGAGACCCAGTACTTC.

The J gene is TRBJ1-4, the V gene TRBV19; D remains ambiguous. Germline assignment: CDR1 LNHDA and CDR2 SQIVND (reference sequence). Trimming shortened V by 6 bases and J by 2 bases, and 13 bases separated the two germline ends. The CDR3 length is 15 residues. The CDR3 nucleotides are TGTGCCAGTAGCCAAGAGTCGGGGACTAATGAAAAACTGTTTTTT. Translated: CASSQESGTNEKLFF.

The CDR3 region has the DNA TGTGCCAGCAGCTTAGGAGGAATGGTCCACGTTCTGAACACTGAAGCTTTCTTT. This codes for CASSLGGMVHVLNTEAFF. V and J are TRBV11-3 and TRBJ1-1; D call uncertain. V lost 1 base to trimming and J lost 0 bases, with 18 bases between them. The CDR3 loop spans 18 amino acids. Germline CDR1 reads SGHNT; CDR2 reads YENEEA.

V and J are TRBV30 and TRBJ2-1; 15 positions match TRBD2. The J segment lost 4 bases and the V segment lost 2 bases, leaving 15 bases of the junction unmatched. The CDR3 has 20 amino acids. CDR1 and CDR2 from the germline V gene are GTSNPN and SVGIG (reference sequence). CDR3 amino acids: CAWSSIDGTSGRRRYNEQFF. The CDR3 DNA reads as TGTGCCTGGAGTTCAATCGATGGGACTAGCGGGAGGAGGAGGTACAATGAGCAGTTCTTC. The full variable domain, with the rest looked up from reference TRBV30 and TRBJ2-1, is SQTIHQWPATLVQPVGSPLSLECTVEGTSNPNLYWYRQAAGRGLQLLFYSVGIGQISSEVPQNLSASRPQDRQFILSSKKLLLSDSGFYLCAWSSIDGTSGRRRYNEQFFGPGTRLTVL.

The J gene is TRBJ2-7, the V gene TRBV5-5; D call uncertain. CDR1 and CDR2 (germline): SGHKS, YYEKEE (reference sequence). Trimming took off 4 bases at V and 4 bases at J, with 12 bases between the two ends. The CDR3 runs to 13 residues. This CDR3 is CASSPQAGYEQYF. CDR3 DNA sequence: TGTGCCAGCAGCCCGCAGGCCGGTTACGAGCAGTACTTC. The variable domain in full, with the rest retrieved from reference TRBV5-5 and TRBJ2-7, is DAGVTQSPTHLIKTRGQQVTLRCSPISGHKSVSWYQQVLGQGPQFIFQYYEKEERGRGNFPDRFSARQFPNYSSELNVNALLLGDSALYLCASSPQAGYEQYFGPGTRLTVT.

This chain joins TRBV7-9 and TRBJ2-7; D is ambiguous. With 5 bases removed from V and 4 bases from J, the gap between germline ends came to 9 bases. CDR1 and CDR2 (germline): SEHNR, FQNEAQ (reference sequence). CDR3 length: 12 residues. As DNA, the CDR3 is TGTGCCAGCAGCACAACAGAATACGAGCAGTACTTC. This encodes CASSTTEYEQYF.

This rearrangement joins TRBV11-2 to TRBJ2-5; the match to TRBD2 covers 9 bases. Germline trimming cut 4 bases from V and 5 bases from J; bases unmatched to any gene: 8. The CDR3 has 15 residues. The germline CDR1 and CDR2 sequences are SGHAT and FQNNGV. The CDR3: CASSSRAGGEETQYF. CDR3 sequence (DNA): TGTGCCAGCAGCTCTCGAGCGGGGGGCGAGGAGACCCAGTACTTC.

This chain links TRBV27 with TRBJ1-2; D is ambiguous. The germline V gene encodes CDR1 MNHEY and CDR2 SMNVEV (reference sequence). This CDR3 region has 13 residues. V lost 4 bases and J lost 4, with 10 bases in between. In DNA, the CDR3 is TGTGCCAGCAGTTCAGCCGCAGGCTATGGCTACACCTTC. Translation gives CASSSAAGYGYTF.